Sequencing of this T cell receptor beta chain was carried out in a study of T cells in Graves' hyperthyroidism and ophthalmopathy. Study outcomes and limitations: Researchers found most expanded thyroid clonotypes above 0.001 in blood as well. Ophthalmopathy stood apart from stable hyperthyroidism in a 13 V-J model.

RNA transcripts provided the source from which TCR beta CDR3 regions were amplified. HTBI primers drove first-round RT-PCR of the TCR CDR3. TCRdb recomputed calls from the multiplex PCR reads with MiXCR, one row per CDR3 protein. There are hundreds of thousands of distinct CDR3 sequences in the sample; 45% occur only once, and roughly 7.2% lies in the top ten. Investigators excluded patients with uncontrolled infection, other autoimmune disease, pregnancy or lactation. Diagnoses were made from clinical symptoms, serum measures (thyroxine and TRAb), thyroid ultrasound and orbital computed tomography. V gave up 6 bases and J gave up 7 bases, with 10 bases separating them. The CDR3 sequence is 13 residues long. The germline CDR1 and CDR2 sequences are SGHVS and FQNEAQ. About this clonotype: Antigen unknown.

The clonotype originates from an adult man with Graves' disease, either hyperthyroidism or ophthalmopathy (not recorded which). The rearrangement links TRBV7-8 to TRBJ1-6; the D is unclear. Sequencing was done on a sample of peripheral blood or thyroid tissue (not recorded which). In nucleotides, the CDR3 is TGTGCCAGCAGGGAACGGGGAAATTCACCCCTCCACTTT. This gives the protein CASRERGNSPLHF.